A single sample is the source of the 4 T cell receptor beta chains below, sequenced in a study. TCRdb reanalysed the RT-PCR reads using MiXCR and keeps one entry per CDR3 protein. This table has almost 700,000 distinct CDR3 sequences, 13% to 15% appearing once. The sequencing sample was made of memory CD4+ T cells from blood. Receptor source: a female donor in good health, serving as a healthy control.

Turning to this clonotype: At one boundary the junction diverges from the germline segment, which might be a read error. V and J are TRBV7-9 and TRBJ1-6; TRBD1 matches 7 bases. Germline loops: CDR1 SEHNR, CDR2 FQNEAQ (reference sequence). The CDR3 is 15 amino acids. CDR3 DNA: TGTGCCAGCAGCCTGACAGGGTTGAGGAATTCACCCATCCACTTT. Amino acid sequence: CASSLTGLRNSPIHF. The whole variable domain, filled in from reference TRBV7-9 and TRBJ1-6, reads DTGVSQNPRHKITKRGQNVTFRCDPISEHNRLYWYRQTLGQGPEFLTYFQNEAQLEKSRLLSDRFSAERPKGSFSTLEIQRTEQGDSAMYLCASSLTGLRNSPIHFGNGTRLTVT.

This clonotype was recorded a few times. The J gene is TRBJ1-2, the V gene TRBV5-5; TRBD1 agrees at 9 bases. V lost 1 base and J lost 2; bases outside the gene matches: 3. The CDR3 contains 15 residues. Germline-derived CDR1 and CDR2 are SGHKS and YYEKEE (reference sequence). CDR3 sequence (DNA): TGTGCCAGCAGCTTGAATGGACAGGGGAACTATGGCTACACCTTC. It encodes CASSLNGQGNYGYTF.

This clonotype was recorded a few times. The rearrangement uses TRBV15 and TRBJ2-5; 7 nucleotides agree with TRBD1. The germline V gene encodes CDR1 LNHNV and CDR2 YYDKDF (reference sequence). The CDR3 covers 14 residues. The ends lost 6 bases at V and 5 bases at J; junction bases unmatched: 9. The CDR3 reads CATSTKGAHETQYF. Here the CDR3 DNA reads TGTGCCACCAGTACCAAGGGGGCGCATGAGACCCAGTACTTC.

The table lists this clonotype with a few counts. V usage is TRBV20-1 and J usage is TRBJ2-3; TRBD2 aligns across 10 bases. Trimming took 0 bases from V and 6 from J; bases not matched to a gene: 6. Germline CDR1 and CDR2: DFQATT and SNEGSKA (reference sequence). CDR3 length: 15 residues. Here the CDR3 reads CSARDLAGVMDTQYF. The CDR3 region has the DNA TGCAGTGCTAGAGATCTAGCGGGAGTGATGGATACGCAGTATTTT.